This is a list of T cell receptor beta chains from one sample in a study of blood T cell repertoires in COVID-19. Sequenced by immunoSEQ multiplex PCR; TCRdb stores in-frame clones only, minus some. The profile covers 100,000 to 150,000 clones, with roughly 69% appearing a single time and 2% to 2.5% taken by the ten largest. Specimen: peripheral blood. The receptors originated from a woman aged 70-85 years with acute or convalescent COVID-19. The CDR3 runs from the conserved cysteine through the conserved F or W. D genes are given only for firm matches. Clone size is not always given. Where it is, it says once, few, many or a class for expanded clones.

cdr3_length | clone_size | d_call | j_call | v_call | cdr3_aa | cdr3_nt
15 | - | TRBD1 | TRBJ1-1 | TRBV10-3 | CAISEDRGRNTEAFF | TGTGCCATCAGTGAGGACAGGGGGCGTAACACTGAAGCTTTCTTT
15 | - | - | TRBJ1-1 | TRBV6-2/TRBV6-3 | CASSSTRGSNTEAFF | TGTGCCAGCAGTTCCACAAGGGGATCGAACACTGAAGCTTTCTTT
13 | - | - | TRBJ1-4 | TRBV12-5 | CASGSFTSEKLFF | TGTGCTAGTGGATCTTTCACGAGTGAAAAACTGTTTTTT
11 | - | - | TRBJ1-1 | TRBV19 | CASSMGPEAFF | TGTGCCAGTAGTATGGGGCCTGAAGCTTTCTTT
14 | - | TRBD1 | TRBJ1-6 | TRBV7-9 | CASSSGTGNSPLHF | TGTGCCAGCAGCTCCGGGACAGGGAATTCACCCCTCCACTTT
16 | - | TRBD2 | TRBJ2-7 | TRBV5-4 | CASSPERDGVMDEQYF | TGTGCCAGCAGCCCGGAGCGGGACGGCGTCATGGACGAGCAGTACTTC
14 | - | TRBD1 | TRBJ1-2 | TRBV10-3 | CAIRGDRGTDGYTF | TGTGCCATCAGGGGGGACAGGGGGACGGATGGCTACACCTTC
14 | many | TRBD1 | TRBJ2-7 | TRBV6-2/TRBV6-3 | CASSYNDRGYEQYF | TGTGCCAGCAGTTACAATGACAGGGGCTACGAGCAGTACTTC
15 | once | TRBD1 | TRBJ1-2 | TRBV5-5 | CASSSGTGGTYGYTF | TGTGCCAGCAGCTCGGGGACAGGGGGCACCTATGGCTACACCTTC
12 | - | - | TRBJ1-2 | TRBV12-3/TRBV12-4 | CASSSGLGGYTF | TGTGCCAGCAGTTCAGGGTTAGGAGGCTACACCTTC
15 | - | - | TRBJ1-6 | TRBV2 | CASSSVGAVGSPLHF | TGTGCCAGCTCTTCGGTGGGGGCGGTAGGGTCACCCCTCCACTTT
15 | - | - | TRBJ2-2 | TRBV10-2 | CASSETSRITGELFF | TGCGCCAGCAGTGAAACTAGTCGGATCACCGGGGAGCTGTTTTTT
15 | - | - | TRBJ2-3 | TRBV5-4 | CASSSWGTLTDTQYF | TGTGCCAGCAGCTCTTGGGGGACACTCACAGATACGCAGTATTTT
16 | - | - | TRBJ2-6 | TRBV6-5 | CASSYSTPSGANVLTF | TGTGCCAGCAGTTACTCTACTCCCTCTGGGGCCAACGTCCTGACTTTC
13 | - | - | TRBJ2-7 | TRBV6-1 | CASSEAASYEQYF | TGTGCCAGCAGTGAAGCCGCGAGCTACGAGCAGTACTTC
15 | - | - | TRBJ2-5 | TRBV7-7 | CASSRTPSPGETQYF | TGTGCTAGCAGCCGCACACCAAGCCCAGGAGAGACCCAGTACTTC
12 | - | - | TRBJ1-1 | TRBV9 | CASSGRAGIAFF | TGTGCCAGCAGCGGAAGGGCCGGGATTGCTTTCTTT
17 | - | TRBD2 | TRBJ2-1 | TRBV6-2/TRBV6-3 | CASSSTSGAPSYNEQFF | TGTGCCAGCAGTTCTACTAGCGGGGCCCCCTCCTACAATGAGCAGTTCTTC
16 | - | TRBD1 | TRBJ2-1 | TRBV6-1 | CASSADRGRGGNEQFF | TGTGCCAGCAGTGCCGACAGGGGTCGAGGCGGAAATGAGCAGTTCTTC
15 | - | - | TRBJ1-5 | TRBV4-1 | CASSQVVGSNQPQHF | TGCGCCAGCAGCCAAGTAGTTGGTAGCAATCAGCCCCAGCATTTT
18 | few | - | TRBJ2-1 | TRBV18 | CASSPGRASSIPYNEQFF | TGTGCCAGCTCACCAGGCAGGGCCTCTAGTATCCCCTACAATGAGCAGTTCTTC
17 | - | - | TRBJ1-5 | TRBV11-3 | CASHWSGRGYSNQPQHF | TGTGCCAGCCACTGGTCAGGGAGGGGGTATAGCAATCAGCCCCAGCATTTT
17 | - | TRBD2 | TRBJ2-4 | TRBV11-2 | CASSLFSGGQAKNIQYF | TGTGCCAGCAGCTTATTCTCGGGGGGGCAGGCCAAAAACATTCAGTACTTC
17 | many | TRBD1 | TRBJ2-7 | TRBV7-2 | CASSLGGAGTGNYEQYF | TGTGCCAGCAGCTTGGGGGGGGCCGGGACAGGGAATTACGAGCAGTACTTC
15 | - | - | TRBJ1-1 | TRBV5-4 | CASSLRPTSNTEAFF | TGTGCCAGCAGCTTGCGTCCCACATCGAACACTGAAGCTTTCTTT
15 | few | TRBD2 | TRBJ2-1 | TRBV7-8 | CASSSGTSGVNEQFF | TGTGCCAGCAGCTCAGGGACTAGCGGTGTCAATGAGCAGTTCTTC
14 | - | - | TRBJ1-1 | TRBV27 | CASSLSGENTEAFF | TGTGCCAGCAGTTTATCCGGGGAAAACACTGAAGCTTTCTTT